The T cell receptor (beta chain) described here comes from a study of T cells expressing NK-cell markers. The wider study: Source material for TCR beta repertoires consisted of sorted CD3+CD56+NKG2C+, CD3+CD56+NKG2C- and CD3+CD56-NKG2C+ T cells. Seven donors tested HCMV-seropositive and one tested seronegative among the eight sequenced. Overall study findings and caveats: These clonotypes also led the CD3+CD56-NKG2C+ fraction in a handful of donors.

Worth noting for this clonotype: Its antigen is still unknown.

In germline, CDR1 is DFQATT, CDR2 SNEGSKA (reference sequence). The CDR3 runs to 15 residues. The cDNA for TCR beta came from 5'RACE template switching with UMIs. From the 5' RACE reads, TCRdb lists one entry per CDR3 protein and no DNA. The table lists 500,000 to 700,000 distinct CDR3 sequences. This rearrangement joins TRBV20-1 to TRBJ2-1; TCRdb names TRBD2, which stays unverified in the absence of DNA. The receptor was derived from a man aged 18 to 30 in good health. Material: blood T cells: a sorted CD56 or NKG2C T cell subset, CD4+ or CD8+ T cells, or bulk PBMC T cells (not recorded which). The CDR3 region is CSARDGTSGSVEQFF.